A selection of T cell receptor beta chains follows, all from one sample in a study of TIL therapy for anti-PD-1-resistant metastatic lung cancer. This table comes from immunoSEQ multiplex PCR, and its TCRdb copy is limited to in-frame clones, with some not included. The sample lists about 17,000 clones; around 82% were seen once. The source was blood, collected at baseline. The receptors derive from a person aged 25 to 80 with non-small cell lung cancer. The CDR3 runs from the conserved cysteine through the conserved F or W. A D gene is named only where the DNA matches it firmly. Rows give clone size only sometimes, using once, few, many, or a class for an expanded clone.

J gene,D gene,clone size,V gene,CDR3 DNA,CDR3 protein
TRBJ1-5,-,-,TRBV4-2,TGTGCCAGCAGCCAAGAAAGGGGGGCTGACAATCAGCCCCAGCATTTT,CASSQERGADNQPQHF
TRBJ2-2,TRBD2,once,TRBV5-4,TGTGCCAGCAGCCCCGGGACTAGCGGAATCCTCACCGGGGAGCTGTTTTTT,CASSPGTSGILTGELFF
TRBJ1-2,-,-,TRBV19,TGTGCCAGTACCCGGGACCGCGGGAATGGCTACACCTTC,CASTRDRGNGYTF
TRBJ2-7,TRBD1,-,TRBV4-3,TGCGCCAGCAGCCAAGGTGCCGGGACAGTCTACGAGCAGTACTTC,CASSQGAGTVYEQYF
TRBJ2-7,TRBD1,few,TRBV10-2,TGCGCCAGCAAGGGACAGGGGCCTTACGAGCAGTACTTC,CASKGQGPYEQYF
TRBJ2-1,TRBD1,-,TRBV19,TGTGCCAGTACCGACCCGCGGACAGGGGGGTCCAATGAGCAGTTCTTC,CASTDPRTGGSNEQFF
TRBJ1-2,-,-,TRBV28,TGTGCCAGCAGGCTGGAGGGAGGTGGCTACACCTTC,CASRLEGGGYTF
TRBJ1-4,-,-,TRBV30,TGTGCCTGGAATTCCCGAATTGCAACTAATGAAAAACTGTTTTTT,CAWNSRIATNEKLFF
TRBJ2-1,-,-,TRBV28,TGTGCCAGCAAGGTTGGAACAAATTACAATGAGCAGTTCTTC,CASKVGTNYNEQFF
TRBJ1-1,-,-,TRBV7-9,TGTGCCAGCATCCAGGCAGGGTTGCACACTGAAGCTTTCTTT,CASIQAGLHTEAFF
TRBJ1-1,-,-,TRBV6-6,TGTGCCAGCAGCTCTTGGGGGGGGAACACTGAAGCTTTCTTT,CASSSWGGNTEAFF
TRBJ2-7,-,-,TRBV28,TGTGCCAGCATGGTCGGGGGCGGATACGAGCAGTACTTC,CASMVGGGYEQYF
TRBJ1-2,TRBD1,-,TRBV7-9,TGTGCCAGCAGCTTAGCAGGGGGCTCTGGCTACACCTTC,CASSLAGGSGYTF
TRBJ2-7,-,-,TRBV5-1,TGCGCCAGCAGCAGGGGAAACTCCTACGAGCAGTACTTC,CASSRGNSYEQYF
TRBJ1-5,TRBD1,few,TRBV5-1,TGCGCCAGCAGCTTGGAAGCAGGGGGAGGACAGCCCCAGCATTTT,CASSLEAGGGQPQHF
TRBJ2-1,-,-,TRBV7-3,TGTGCCAGCAGCTTAACTAACGGGGGCTCCTACAATGAGCAGTTCTTC,CASSLTNGGSYNEQFF
TRBJ2-7,TRBD1,-,TRBV2,TGTGCCAGCAGTGAATGGGACAGGGGCTCCCCAGAGCAGTACTTC,CASSEWDRGSPEQYF
TRBJ1-1,-,-,TRBV5-1,TGCGCCAGCAGCTTTGGGGGGAACACTGAAGCTTTCTTT,CASSFGGNTEAFF
TRBJ2-1,TRBD2,few,TRBV7-2,TGTGCCAGCAGCACAGCGGGATCCTACAATGAGCAGTTCTTC,CASSTAGSYNEQFF
TRBJ2-2,TRBD1,-,TRBV5-1,TGCGCCAGCAGCTTAGGGGGGACAGGAAACACCGGGGAGCTGTTTTTT,CASSLGGTGNTGELFF
TRBJ1-2,-,-,TRBV28,TGTGCCAGCAGTTTGGGGAGAGGGGCGCAGGGCTACACCTTC,CASSLGRGAQGYTF
TRBJ1-4,-,-,TRBV5-1,TGCGCCAGCAGCCCCGTCGGGAGACCAACTAATGAAAAACTGTTTTTT,CASSPVGRPTNEKLFF
TRBJ2-5,TRBD2,-,TRBV10-3,TGTGCCATCAGTGATGGCGGGAGGGCTGAGACCCAGTACTTC,CAISDGGRAETQYF
TRBJ2-5,TRBD2,once,TRBV2,TGTGCCAGCGGGGGGCTAGCGGGGGAGACCCAGTACTTC,CASGGLAGETQYF